This TCR beta chain was captured in a study of OX40 agonist ivuxolimab in advanced cancers. Study overall: The patients' treatment was ivuxolimab, an agonistic anti-OX40 (CD134) antibody. Ivuxolimab doses were 0.01, 0.1, 0.3, 1.5, 3 or 10 mg/kg every 2 weeks.

Whole-study findings and limits: At 0.1 to 3.0 mg/kg and by week 6, CD4+ and CD8+ T cells in the blood had expanded clonally.

The protocol was immunoSEQ multiplex PCR, while the TCRdb copy is restricted to in-frame clones and leaves out a portion. In the table there are under 50,000 clones, 65% to 80% of which are singletons. This clone was seen a handful of times. Its antigen remains unknown. The sample in question was CD4+ or CD8+ T cells sorted from blood, obtained in a trial of the OX40 agonist ivuxolimab. This TCR was recovered from an adult with an advanced solid tumor such as melanoma, head and neck, liver or kidney cancer.

The CDR3 region has the DNA TGTGCCATCAGCCAGGGACAGGTGAACACTGAAGCTTTCTTT. Translating gives CAISQGQVNTEAFF. The chain uses TRBV10-3 and TRBJ1-1; TRBD1 agrees at 8 bases. Germline values: CDR1 ENHRY, CDR2 SYGVKD. The CDR3 is 14 amino acids. V dropped 6 bases and J dropped 0; count of bases not matched to a gene: 3.